Sequencing of this T cell receptor beta chain was carried out in a study of shared clonotypes between healthy human individuals. The protocol was immunoSEQ multiplex PCR, while the TCRdb copy is restricted to in-frame clones and leaves out a portion. The sample yields approximately 2,000,000 clones, about nine tenths seen once. With respect to this clone: Its antigen is not known. Other DNA sequences in this specimen translate into the identical CDR3.

CDR1 is MRHNA, CDR2 SNTAGT, per germline. The length of the CDR3 is 13 residues. With V trimmed by 6 bases and J by 6 bases, 3 bases remained unmatched. Study-wide results and limits: Generally, naive subsets (rather than memory subsets) showed larger estimated richness.

Input material: naive CD4+ T cells from PBMCs. The sample's subset: CD45RA+ positively selected. The chain employs TRBV6-4 and TRBJ2-3, with 10 bases aligning to TRBD1. This TCR was recovered from a man between 18 and 35 years old in good health. Some clones in this sample may be carry-over from other donors' samples. CDR3 DNA sequence: TGTGCCAGCAGCGGGACAGGGGTTGATACGCAGTATTTT. This gives the protein CASSGTGVDTQYF.